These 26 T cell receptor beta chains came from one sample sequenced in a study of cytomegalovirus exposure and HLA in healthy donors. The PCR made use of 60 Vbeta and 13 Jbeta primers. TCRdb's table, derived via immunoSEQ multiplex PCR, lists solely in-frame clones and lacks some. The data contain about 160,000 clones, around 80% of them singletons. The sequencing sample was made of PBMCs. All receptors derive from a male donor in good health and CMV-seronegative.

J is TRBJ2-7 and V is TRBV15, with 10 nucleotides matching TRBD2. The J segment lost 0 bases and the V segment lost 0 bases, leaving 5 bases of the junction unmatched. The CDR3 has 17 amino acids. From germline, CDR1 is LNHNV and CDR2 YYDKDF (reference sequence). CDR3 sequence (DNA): TGTGCCACCAGCAGAGATTTTAGCGGGAGGATCTCCTACGAGCAGTACTTC. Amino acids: CATSRDFSGRISYEQYF. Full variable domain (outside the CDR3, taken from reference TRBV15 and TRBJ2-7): DAMVIQNPRYQVTQFGKPVTLSCSQTLNHNVMYWYQQKSSQAPKLLFHYYDKDFNNEADTPDNFQSRRPNTSFCFLDIRSPGLGDTAMYLCATSRDFSGRISYEQYFGPGTRLTVT.

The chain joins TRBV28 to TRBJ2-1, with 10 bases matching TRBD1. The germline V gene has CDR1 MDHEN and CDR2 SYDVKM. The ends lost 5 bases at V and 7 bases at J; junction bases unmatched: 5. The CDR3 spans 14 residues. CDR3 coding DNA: TGTGCCAGCAGTGACAGGGGGCGCGGGAATGAGCAGTTCTTC. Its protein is CASSDRGRGNEQFF.

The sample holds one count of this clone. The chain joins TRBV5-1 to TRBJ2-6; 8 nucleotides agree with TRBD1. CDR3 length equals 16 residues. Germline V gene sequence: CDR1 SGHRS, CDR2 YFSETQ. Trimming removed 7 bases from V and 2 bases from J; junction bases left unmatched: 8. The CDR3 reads CASGPRGQAGANVLTF. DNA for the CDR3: TGCGCCAGCGGGCCCAGGGGGCAGGCTGGGGCCAACGTCCTGACTTTC.

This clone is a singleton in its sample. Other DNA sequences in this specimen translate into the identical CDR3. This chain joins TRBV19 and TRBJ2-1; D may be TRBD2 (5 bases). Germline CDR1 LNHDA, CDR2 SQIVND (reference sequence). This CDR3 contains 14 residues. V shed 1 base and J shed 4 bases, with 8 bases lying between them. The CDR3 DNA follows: TGTGCCAGTAGTATAGGCGGGCCGTACAATGAGCAGTTCTTC. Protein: CASSIGGPYNEQFF.

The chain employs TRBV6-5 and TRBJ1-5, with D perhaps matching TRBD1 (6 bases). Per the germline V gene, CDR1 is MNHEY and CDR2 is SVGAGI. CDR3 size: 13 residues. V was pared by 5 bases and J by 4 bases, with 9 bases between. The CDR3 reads CASSPQGNQPQHF. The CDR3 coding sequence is TGTGCCAGCAGTCCCCAGGGGAATCAGCCCCAGCATTTT.

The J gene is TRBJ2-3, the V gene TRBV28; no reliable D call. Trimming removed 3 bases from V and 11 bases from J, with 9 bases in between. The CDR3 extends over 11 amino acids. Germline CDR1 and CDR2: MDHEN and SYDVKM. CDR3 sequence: CASSFFREQYF. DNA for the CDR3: TGTGCCAGCAGTTTCTTCCGCGAGCAGTATTTT. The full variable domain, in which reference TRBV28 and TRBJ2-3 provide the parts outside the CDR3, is DVKVTQSSRYLVKRTGEKVFLECVQDMDHENMFWYRQDPGLGLRLIYFSYDVKMKEKGDIPEGYSVSREKKERFSLILESASTNQTSMYLCASSFFREQYFGPGTRLTVL.

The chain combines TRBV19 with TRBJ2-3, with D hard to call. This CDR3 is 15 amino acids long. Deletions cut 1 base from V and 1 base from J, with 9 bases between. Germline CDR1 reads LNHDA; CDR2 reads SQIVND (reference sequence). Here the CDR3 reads CASSIVPFGTDTQYF. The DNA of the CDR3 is TGTGCCAGTAGTATAGTCCCTTTTGGCACAGATACGCAGTATTTT.

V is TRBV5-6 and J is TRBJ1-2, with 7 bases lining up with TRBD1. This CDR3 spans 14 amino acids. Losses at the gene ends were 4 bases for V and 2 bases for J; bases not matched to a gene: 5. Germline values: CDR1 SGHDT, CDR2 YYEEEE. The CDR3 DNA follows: TGTGCCAGCAGCGTTGGCAGGGGGAACTATGGCTACACCTTC. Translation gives CASSVGRGNYGYTF.

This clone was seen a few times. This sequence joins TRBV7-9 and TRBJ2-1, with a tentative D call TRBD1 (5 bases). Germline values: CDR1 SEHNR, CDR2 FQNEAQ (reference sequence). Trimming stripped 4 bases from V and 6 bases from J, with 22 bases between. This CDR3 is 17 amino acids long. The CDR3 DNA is TGTGCCAGCAGCTCGAAGTCCGTAGGGGCCCTTCTCAATGAGCAGTTCTTC. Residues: CASSSKSVGALLNEQFF. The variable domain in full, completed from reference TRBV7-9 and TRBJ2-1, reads DTGVSQNPRHKITKRGQNVTFRCDPISEHNRLYWYRQTLGQGPEFLTYFQNEAQLEKSRLLSDRFSAERPKGSFSTLEIQRTEQGDSAMYLCASSSKSVGALLNEQFFGPGTRLTVL.

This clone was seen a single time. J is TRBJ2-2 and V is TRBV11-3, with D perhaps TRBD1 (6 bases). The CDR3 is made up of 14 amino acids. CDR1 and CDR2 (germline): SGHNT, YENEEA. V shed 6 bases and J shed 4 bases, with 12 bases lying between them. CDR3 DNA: TGTGCCAGCAGACACTCAGGGGTCACCGGGGAGCTGTTTTTT. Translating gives CASRHSGVTGELFF.

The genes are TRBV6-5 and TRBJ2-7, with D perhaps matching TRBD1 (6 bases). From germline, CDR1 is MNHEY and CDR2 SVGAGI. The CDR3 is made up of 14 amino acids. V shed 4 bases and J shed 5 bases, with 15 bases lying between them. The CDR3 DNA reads TGTGCCAGCAGTTCCCCTGACAGGTTGCACGAGCAGTACTTC. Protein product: CASSSPDRLHEQYF.

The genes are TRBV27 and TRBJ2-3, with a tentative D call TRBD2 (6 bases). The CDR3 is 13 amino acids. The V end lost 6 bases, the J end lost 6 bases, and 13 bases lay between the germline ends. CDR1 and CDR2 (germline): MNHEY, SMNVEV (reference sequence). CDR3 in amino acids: CASSPTRPDTQYF. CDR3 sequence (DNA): TGTGCCAGCAGCCCGACTAGGCCCGATACGCAGTATTTT.

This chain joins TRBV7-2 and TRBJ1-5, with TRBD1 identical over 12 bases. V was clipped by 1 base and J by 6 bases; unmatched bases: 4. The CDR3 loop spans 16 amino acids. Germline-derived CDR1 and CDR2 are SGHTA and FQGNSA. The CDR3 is CASSLVGQGAGQPQHF. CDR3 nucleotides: TGTGCCAGCAGCTTAGTGGGACAGGGGGCCGGTCAGCCCCAGCATTTT.

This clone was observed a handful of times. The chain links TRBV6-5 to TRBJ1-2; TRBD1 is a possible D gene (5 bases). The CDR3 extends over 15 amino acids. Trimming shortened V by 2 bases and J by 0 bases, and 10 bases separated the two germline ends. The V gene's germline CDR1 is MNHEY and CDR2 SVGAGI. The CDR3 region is CASSYRGSANYGYTF. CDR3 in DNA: TGTGCCAGCAGTTACAGGGGTTCAGCTAACTATGGCTACACCTTC.

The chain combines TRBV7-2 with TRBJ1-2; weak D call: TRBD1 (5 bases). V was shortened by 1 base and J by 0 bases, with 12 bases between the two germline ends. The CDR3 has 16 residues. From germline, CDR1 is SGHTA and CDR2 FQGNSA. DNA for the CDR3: TGTGCCAGCAGCTTAGGCCGGGGGGGAGCTAACTATGGCTACACCTTC. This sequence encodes CASSLGRGGANYGYTF.

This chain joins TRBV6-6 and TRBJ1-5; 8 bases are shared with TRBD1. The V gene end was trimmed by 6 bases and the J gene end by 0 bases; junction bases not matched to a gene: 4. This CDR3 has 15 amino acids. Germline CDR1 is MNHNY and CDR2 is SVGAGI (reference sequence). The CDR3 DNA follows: TGTGCCAGCAGAGGACAGGGACGTAGCAATCAGCCCCAGCATTTT. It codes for CASRGQGRSNQPQHF.

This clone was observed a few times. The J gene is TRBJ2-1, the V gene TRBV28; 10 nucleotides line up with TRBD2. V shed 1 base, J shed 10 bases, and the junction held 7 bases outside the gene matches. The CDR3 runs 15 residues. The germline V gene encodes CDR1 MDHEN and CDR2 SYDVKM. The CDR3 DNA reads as TGTGCCAGCAGTTTATCGGTAGCGGGAGGATTGGAGCAGTTCTTC. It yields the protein CASSLSVAGGLEQFF. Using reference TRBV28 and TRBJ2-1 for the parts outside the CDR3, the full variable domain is DVKVTQSSRYLVKRTGEKVFLECVQDMDHENMFWYRQDPGLGLRLIYFSYDVKMKEKGDIPEGYSVSREKKERFSLILESASTNQTSMYLCASSLSVAGGLEQFFGPGTRLTVL.

The DNA of the CDR3 is TGCGCCAGCAGCCAGGGGGACAGCAACTATGGCTACACCTTC. Protein product: CASSQGDSNYGYTF. The chain employs TRBV4-1 and TRBJ1-2; 7 bases are a match to TRBD1. The CDR3 consists of 14 residues. J gave up 2 bases and V 3 bases, and 3 bases lay outside the gene matches. Germline V CDR1 and CDR2: MGHRA, YSYEKL.

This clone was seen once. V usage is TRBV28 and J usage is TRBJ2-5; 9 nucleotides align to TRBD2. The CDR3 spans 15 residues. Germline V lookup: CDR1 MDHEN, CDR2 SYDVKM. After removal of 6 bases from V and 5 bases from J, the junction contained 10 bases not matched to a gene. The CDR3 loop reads CASSLDSGSGETQYF. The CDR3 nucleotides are TGTGCCAGCAGCCTTGATAGCGGGAGCGGGGAGACCCAGTACTTC.

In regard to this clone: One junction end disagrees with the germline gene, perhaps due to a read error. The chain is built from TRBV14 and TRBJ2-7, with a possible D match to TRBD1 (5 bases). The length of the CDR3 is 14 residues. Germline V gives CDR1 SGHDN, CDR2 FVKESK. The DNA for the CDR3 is TGTGCCAGCAGCCAACGCAGGGTTGAAAACGAGCAATACTTC. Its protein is CASSQRRVENEQYF.

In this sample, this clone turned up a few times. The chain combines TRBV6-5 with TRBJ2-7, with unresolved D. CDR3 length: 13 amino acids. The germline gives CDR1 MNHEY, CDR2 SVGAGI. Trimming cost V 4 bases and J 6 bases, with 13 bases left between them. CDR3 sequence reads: CASSLSQTREQYF. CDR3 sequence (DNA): TGTGCCAGCAGTTTGAGCCAAACCCGCGAGCAGTACTTC.

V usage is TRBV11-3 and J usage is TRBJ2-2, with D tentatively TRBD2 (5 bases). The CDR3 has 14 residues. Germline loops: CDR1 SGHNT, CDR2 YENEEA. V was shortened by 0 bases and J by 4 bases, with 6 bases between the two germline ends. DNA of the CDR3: TGTGCCAGCAGCTTAGATCGGGGCACCGGGGAGCTGTTTTTT. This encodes CASSLDRGTGELFF.

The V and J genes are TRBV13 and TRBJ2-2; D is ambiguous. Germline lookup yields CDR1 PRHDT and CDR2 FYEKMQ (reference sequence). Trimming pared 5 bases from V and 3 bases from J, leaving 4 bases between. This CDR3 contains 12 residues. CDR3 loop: CASSPYTGELFF. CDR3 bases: TGTGCCAGCAGCCCCTACACCGGGGAGCTGTTTTTT.

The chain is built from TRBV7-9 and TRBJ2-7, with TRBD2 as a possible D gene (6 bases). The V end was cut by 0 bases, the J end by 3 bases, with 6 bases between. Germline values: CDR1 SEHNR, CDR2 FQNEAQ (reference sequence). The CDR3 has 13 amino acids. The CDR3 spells CASSLAGGYEQYF. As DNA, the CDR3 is TGTGCCAGCAGCTTAGCGGGAGGCTACGAGCAGTACTTC.

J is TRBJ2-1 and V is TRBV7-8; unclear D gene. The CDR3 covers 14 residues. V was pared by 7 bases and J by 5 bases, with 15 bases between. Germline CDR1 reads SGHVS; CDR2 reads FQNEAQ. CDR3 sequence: CASKVFDENNEQFF. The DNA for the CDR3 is TGTGCCAGCAAAGTGTTTGATGAGAACAATGAGCAGTTCTTC.

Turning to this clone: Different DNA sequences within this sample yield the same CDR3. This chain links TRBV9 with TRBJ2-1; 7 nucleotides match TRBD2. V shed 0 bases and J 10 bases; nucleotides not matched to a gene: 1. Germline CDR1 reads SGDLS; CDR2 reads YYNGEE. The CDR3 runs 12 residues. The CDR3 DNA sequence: TGTGCCAGCAGCGTAGTGGGGGGGGAGCAGTTCTTC. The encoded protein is CASSVVGGEQFF.